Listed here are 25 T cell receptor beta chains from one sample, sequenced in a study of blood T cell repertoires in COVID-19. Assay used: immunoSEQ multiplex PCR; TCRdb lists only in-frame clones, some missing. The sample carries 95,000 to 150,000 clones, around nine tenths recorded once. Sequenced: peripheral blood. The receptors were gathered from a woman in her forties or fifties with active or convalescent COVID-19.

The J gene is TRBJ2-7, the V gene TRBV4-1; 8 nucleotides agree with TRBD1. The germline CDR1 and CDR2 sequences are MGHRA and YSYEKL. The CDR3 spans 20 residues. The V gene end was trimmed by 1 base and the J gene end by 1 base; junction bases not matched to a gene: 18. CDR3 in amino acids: CASSQVPIRTGPPSSYEQYF. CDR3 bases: TGCGCCAGCAGCCAAGTACCTATCAGGACAGGGCCCCCTTCGTCCTACGAGCAGTACTTC.

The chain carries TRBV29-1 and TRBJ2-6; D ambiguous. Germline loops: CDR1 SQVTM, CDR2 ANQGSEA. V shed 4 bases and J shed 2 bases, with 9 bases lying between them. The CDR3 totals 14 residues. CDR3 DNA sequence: TGCAGCGTTGGAGTCCACCCTGGGGCCAACGTCCTGACTTTC. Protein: CSVGVHPGANVLTF. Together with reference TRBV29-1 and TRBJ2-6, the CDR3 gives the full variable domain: SAVISQKPSRDICQRGTSLTIQCQVDSQVTMMFWYRQQPGQSLTLIATANQGSEATYESGFVIDKFPISRPNLTFSTLTVSNMSPEDSSIYLCSVGVHPGANVLTFGAGSRLTVL.

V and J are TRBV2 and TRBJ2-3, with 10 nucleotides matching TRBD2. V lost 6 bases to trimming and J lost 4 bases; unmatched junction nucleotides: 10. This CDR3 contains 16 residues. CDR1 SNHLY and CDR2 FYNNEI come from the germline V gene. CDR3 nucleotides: TGTGCCAGCAGGCCATTGGGAGCGGGAGGGGCAGATACGCAGTATTTT. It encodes CASRPLGAGGADTQYF.

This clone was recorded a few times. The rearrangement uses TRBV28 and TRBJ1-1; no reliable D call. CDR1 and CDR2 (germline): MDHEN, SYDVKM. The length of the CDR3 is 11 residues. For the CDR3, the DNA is TGTGCTTCCGGGAGTAGGACTGAAGCTTTCTTT. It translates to CASGSRTEAFF.

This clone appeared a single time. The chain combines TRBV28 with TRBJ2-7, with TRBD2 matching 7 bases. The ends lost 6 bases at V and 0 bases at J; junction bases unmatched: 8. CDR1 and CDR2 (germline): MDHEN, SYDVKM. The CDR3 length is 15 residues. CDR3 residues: CASSLVGRASYEQYF. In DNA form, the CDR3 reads TGTGCCAGCAGCCTTGTGGGGAGGGCCTCCTACGAGCAGTACTTC. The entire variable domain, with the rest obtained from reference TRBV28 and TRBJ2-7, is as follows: DVKVTQSSRYLVKRTGEKVFLECVQDMDHENMFWYRQDPGLGLRLIYFSYDVKMKEKGDIPEGYSVSREKKERFSLILESASTNQTSMYLCASSLVGRASYEQYFGPGTRLTVT.

The CDR3, as DNA: TGTGCCATCAGTGAAGGAGGAAACGAGCAGTACTTC. This translates into CAISEGGNEQYF. The chain recombines TRBV10-3 with TRBJ2-7, with a possible D match to TRBD2 (5 bases). The CDR3 is 12 amino acids. The germline CDR1 and CDR2 sequences are ENHRY and SYGVKD. Trimming removed 3 bases at V and 5 bases at J, with 8 bases between.

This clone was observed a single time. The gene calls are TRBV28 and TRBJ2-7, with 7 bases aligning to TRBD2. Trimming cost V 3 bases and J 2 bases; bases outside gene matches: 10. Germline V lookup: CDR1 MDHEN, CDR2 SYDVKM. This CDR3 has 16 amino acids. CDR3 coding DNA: TGTGCCAGCAGTTTCTTCCCCCGGGAGGCACCCTACGAGCAGTACTTC. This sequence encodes CASSFFPREAPYEQYF. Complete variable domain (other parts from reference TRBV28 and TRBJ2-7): DVKVTQSSRYLVKRTGEKVFLECVQDMDHENMFWYRQDPGLGLRLIYFSYDVKMKEKGDIPEGYSVSREKKERFSLILESASTNQTSMYLCASSFFPREAPYEQYFGPGTRLTVT.

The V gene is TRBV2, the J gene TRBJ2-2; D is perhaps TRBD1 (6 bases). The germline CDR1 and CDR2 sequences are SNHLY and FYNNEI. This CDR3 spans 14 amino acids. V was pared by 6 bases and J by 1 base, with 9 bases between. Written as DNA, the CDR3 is TGTGCCAGCAGGTTGGGACAGAACACCGGGGAGCTGTTTTTT. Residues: CASRLGQNTGELFF.

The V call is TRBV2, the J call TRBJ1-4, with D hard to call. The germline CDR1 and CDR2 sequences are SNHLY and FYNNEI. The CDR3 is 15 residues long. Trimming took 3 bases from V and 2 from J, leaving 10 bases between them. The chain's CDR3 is CASSEYQATNEKLFF. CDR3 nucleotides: TGTGCCAGCAGTGAGTACCAGGCCACTAATGAAAAACTGTTTTTT.

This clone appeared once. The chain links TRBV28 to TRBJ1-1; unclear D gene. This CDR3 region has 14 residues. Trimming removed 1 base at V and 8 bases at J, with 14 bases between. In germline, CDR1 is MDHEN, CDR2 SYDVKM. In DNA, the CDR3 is TGTGCCAGCAGTTTATATTCAGGTACGCAAGAAGCTTTCTTT. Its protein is CASSLYSGTQEAFF.

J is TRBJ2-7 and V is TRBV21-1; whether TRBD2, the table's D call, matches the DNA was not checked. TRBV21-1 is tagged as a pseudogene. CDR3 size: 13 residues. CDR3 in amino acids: CASSTLRAYEQYF. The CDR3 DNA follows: TGTGCCAGCAGCACTTTGCGGGCCTACGAGCAGTACTTC.

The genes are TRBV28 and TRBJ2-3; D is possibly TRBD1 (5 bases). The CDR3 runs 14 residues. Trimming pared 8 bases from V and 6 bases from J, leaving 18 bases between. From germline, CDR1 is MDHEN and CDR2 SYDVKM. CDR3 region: CASLETGARDTQYF. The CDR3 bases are TGTGCCAGCCTAGAAACAGGAGCCAGGGATACGCAGTATTTT.

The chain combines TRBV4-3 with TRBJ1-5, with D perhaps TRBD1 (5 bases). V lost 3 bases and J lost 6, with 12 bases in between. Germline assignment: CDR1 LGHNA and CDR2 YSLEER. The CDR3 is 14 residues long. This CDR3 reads CASSQHPGGQPQHF. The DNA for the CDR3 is TGCGCCAGCAGCCAGCACCCGGGGGGTCAGCCCCAGCATTTT.

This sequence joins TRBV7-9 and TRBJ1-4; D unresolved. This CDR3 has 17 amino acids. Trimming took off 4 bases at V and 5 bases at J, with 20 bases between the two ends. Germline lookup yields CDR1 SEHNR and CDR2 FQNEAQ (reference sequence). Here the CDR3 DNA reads TGTGCCAGCAGCTCCGTAGCGTTATCGGGATACAATGAAAAACTGTTTTTT. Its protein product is CASSSVALSGYNEKLFF.

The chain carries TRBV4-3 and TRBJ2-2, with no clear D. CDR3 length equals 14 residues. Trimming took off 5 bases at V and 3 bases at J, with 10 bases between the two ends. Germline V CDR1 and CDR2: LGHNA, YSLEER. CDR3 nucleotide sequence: TGCGCCAGCAGCGCTCGGGTACACACCGGGGAGCTGTTTTTT. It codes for CASSARVHTGELFF.

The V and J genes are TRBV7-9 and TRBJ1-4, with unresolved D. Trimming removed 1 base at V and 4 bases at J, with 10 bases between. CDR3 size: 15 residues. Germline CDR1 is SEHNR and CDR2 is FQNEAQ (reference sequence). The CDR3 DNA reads TGTGCCAGCAGCTTAGTTCCACAGCTTAATGAAAAACTGTTTTTT. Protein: CASSLVPQLNEKLFF.

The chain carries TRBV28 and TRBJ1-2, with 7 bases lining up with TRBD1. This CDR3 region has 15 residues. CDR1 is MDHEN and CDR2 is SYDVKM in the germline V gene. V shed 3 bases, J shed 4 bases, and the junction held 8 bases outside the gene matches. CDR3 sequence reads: CASSLGGQATYGYTF. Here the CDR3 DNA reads TGTGCCAGCAGTTTGGGAGGACAGGCTACCTATGGCTACACCTTC.

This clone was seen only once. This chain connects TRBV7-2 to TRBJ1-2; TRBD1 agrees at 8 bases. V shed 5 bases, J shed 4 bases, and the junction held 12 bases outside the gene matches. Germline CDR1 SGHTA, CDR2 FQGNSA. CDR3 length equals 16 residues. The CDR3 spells CASSPRQGKVPYGYTF. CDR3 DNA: TGTGCCAGCAGCCCGCGACAGGGGAAAGTTCCCTATGGCTACACCTTC.

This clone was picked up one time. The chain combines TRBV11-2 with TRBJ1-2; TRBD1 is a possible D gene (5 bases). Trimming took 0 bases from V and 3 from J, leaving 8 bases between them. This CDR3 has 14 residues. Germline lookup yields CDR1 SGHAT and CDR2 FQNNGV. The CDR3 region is CASSLEGGDYGYTF. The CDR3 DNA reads TGTGCCAGCAGCTTAGAGGGAGGGGACTATGGCTACACCTTC.

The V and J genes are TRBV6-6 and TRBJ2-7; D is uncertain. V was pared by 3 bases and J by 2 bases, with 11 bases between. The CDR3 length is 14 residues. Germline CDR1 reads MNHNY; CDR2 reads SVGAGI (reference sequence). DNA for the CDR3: TGTGCCAGCAGTTATGATGCAGGCCCCTACGAGCAGTACTTC. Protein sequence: CASSYDAGPYEQYF.

DNA of the CDR3: TGTGCCAGCAGCAAACCTCCGGGATCCGCCCTCTCTGGGGCCAACGTCCTGACTTTC. It translates to CASSKPPGSALSGANVLTF. The chain joins TRBV21-1 to TRBJ2-6; TRBD2 is the table's D call, not checked against the DNA. TRBV21-1 is a recognized pseudogene. The CDR3 contains 19 residues.

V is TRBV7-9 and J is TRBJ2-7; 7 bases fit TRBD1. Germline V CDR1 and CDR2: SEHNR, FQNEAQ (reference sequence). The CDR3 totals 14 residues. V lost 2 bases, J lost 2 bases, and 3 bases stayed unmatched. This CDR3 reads CASSLRQGAYEQYF. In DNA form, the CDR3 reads TGTGCCAGCAGCTTACGGCAGGGGGCCTACGAGCAGTACTTC.

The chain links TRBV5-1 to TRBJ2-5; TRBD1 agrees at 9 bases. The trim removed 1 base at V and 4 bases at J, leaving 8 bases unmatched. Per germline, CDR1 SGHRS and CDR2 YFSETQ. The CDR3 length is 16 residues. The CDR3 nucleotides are TGCGCCAGCAGCTTGCAGGGGACAGGGAGGTCAGAGACCCAGTACTTC. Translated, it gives CASSLQGTGRSETQYF.

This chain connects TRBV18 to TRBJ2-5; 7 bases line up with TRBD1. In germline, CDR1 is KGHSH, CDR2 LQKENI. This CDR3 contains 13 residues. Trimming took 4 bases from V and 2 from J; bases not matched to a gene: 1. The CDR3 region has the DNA TGTGCCAGCTCACTGGGACAGCAAGAGACCCAGTACTTC. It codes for CASSLGQQETQYF.

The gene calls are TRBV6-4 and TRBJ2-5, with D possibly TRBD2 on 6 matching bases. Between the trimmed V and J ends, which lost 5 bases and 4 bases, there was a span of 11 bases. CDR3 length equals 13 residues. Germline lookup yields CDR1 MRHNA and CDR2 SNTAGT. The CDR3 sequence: CASSRLVVETQYF. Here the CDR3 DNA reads TGTGCCAGCAGTCGACTAGTCGTAGAGACCCAGTACTTC.